What follows describes a single T cell receptor beta chain. This entry comes from a study of control samples from healthy donors and cancer patients. Here immunoSEQ multiplex PCR was the method, and the copy in TCRdb shows in-frame clones only, minus some. The repertoire holds fewer than 200,000 clones, with about 95% as singletons. V was clipped by 4 bases and J by 5 bases; unmatched bases: 7. The CDR3 consists of 14 residues. The germline V gene has CDR1 SNHLY and CDR2 FYNNEI. V usage is TRBV2 and J usage is TRBJ2-7, with 8 bases matching TRBD1. The sequence was obtained from a man in his fifties or sixties with colorectal cancer. Sequencing used PBMCs. The CDR3 nucleotides read TGTGCCAGCAGTGCTGACAGGGGATGGGACGAGCAGTACTTC. It yields the protein CASSADRGWDEQYF. The full variable domain, with the rest looked up from reference TRBV2 and TRBJ2-7, is EPEVTQTPSHQVTQMGQEVILRCVPISNHLYFYWYRQILGQKVEFLVSFYNNEISEKSEIFDDQFSVERPDGSNFTLKIRSTKLEDSAMYFCASSADRGWDEQYFGPGTRLTVT.